Following are 20 T cell receptor beta chains from one sample sequenced in a study of spatial heterogeneity in lung cancer. MiXCR was run by TCRdb on the 5' RACE reads, yielding one entry per CDR3 protein. The sample includes about 21,000 distinct CDR3 sequences, 3.5% to 5% of them seen just once. Time point reported: sample taken at primary tumor resection. Sequencing covered unsorted whole RNA taken from tumor, nontumor lung or frozen PBMC. The sample was PBMCs, taken at surgery. The receptors shown here come from a male donor with early-stage non-small cell lung cancer.

This clonotype has ten or more counts. This chain uses TRBV3-1 with TRBJ1-3, with no clear D. The ends were cut back, 3 bases at V and 1 base at J, with 4 bases in the middle. CDR1 and CDR2 (germline): LGHDT, YNNKEL (reference sequence). CDR3 size: 13 residues. CDR3 sequence (DNA): TGTGCCAGCAGCCACGGGTCTGGAAACACCATATATTTT. Translating it yields CASSHGSGNTIYF. The variable domain in full, completed from reference TRBV3-1 and TRBJ1-3, reads DTAVSQTPKYLVTQMGNDKSIKCEQNLGHDTMYWYKQDSKKFLKIMFSYNNKELIINETVPNRFSPKSPDKAHLNLHINSLELGDSAVYFCASSHGSGNTIYFGEGSWLTVV.

This clonotype was seen a few times. The rearrangement joins TRBV7-3 to TRBJ2-7, with a tentative D call TRBD1 (6 bases). This CDR3 spans 14 amino acids. Germline values: CDR1 SGHTA, CDR2 FQGTGA. V lost 5 bases to trimming and J lost 7 bases, with 18 bases between them. CDR3 protein: CASSAQGPLGEQYF. Written as DNA, the CDR3 is TGTGCCAGCAGCGCACAGGGCCCCCTTGGGGAGCAGTACTTC.

This chain uses TRBV6-5 with TRBJ1-1; no firm D call. CDR1 and CDR2 from the germline V gene are MNHEY and SVGAGI. The V end lost 8 bases, the J end lost 6 bases, and 19 bases lay between the germline ends. CDR3 size: 14 residues. The CDR3 sequence: CASLPRGRYPEAFF. The CDR3 bases are TGTGCCAGCCTCCCACGAGGGAGATACCCTGAAGCTTTCTTT.

This clonotype was counted many times. The chain uses TRBV20-1 and TRBJ2-1; D possibly corresponds to TRBD2 (7 bases). With 0 bases removed from V and 0 bases from J, the gap between germline ends came to 15 bases. This CDR3 spans 17 amino acids. Germline CDR1 reads DFQATT; CDR2 reads SNEGSKA (reference sequence). The CDR3 loop is CSARDPGGGDSYNEQFF. The CDR3 coding sequence is TGCAGTGCTAGAGATCCCGGAGGGGGGGACTCCTACAATGAGCAGTTCTTC.

This clonotype has ten or more counts. The gene calls are TRBV7-6 and TRBJ2-3; D possibly corresponds to TRBD1 (6 bases). Trimming removed 3 bases at V and 6 bases at J, with 13 bases between. The CDR3 is 14 amino acids. In germline, CDR1 is SGHVS, CDR2 FNYEAQ. CDR3 bases: TGTGCCAGCAGCTTCAGACAGGCCCCGGATACGCAGTATTTT. It translates to CASSFRQAPDTQYF.

CDR3 DNA sequence: TGTGCCACCAGCCGGCAGCGGGACAGGGTAGCCGAGCAGTACTTC. Translation: CATSRQRDRVAEQYF. The chain couples TRBV15 to TRBJ2-7, with TRBD1 matching 9 bases. This CDR3 has 15 residues. Losses at the gene ends were 5 bases for V and 6 bases for J; bases not matched to a gene: 11. Germline assignment: CDR1 LNHNV and CDR2 YYDKDF (reference sequence).

By sample share, this clonotype is medium-sized (0.01 to 0.1%). The chain carries TRBV7-2 and TRBJ1-6, with D unresolved. There are 16 residues in the CDR3. The germline CDR1 and CDR2 sequences are SGHTA and FQGNSA. Trimming shortened V by 6 bases and J by 3 bases, and 15 bases separated the two germline ends. CDR3 DNA: TGTGCCAGCAGTAAAGTTGCCGGGAACTATAATTCACCCCTCCACTTT. This codes for CASSKVAGNYNSPLHF. Supplemented by reference TRBV7-2 and TRBJ1-6, the full variable domain reads GAGVSQSPSNKVTEKGKDVELRCDPISGHTALYWYRQSLGQGLEFLIYFQGNSAPDKSGLPSDRFSAERTGGSVSTLTIQRTQQEDSAVYLCASSKVAGNYNSPLHFGNGTRLTVT.

This clonotype was seen repeatedly, ten times or more. This chain joins TRBV7-2 and TRBJ2-7; D gene unclear. The CDR3 contains 14 residues. The germline gives CDR1 SGHTA, CDR2 FQGNSA. Trimming stripped 0 bases from V and 2 bases from J, with 8 bases between. The DNA of the CDR3 is TGTGCCAGCAGCTTAGCGACGGGTACCTACGAGCAGTACTTC. Encoded protein: CASSLATGTYEQYF.

This clonotype was counted ten times or more. The V gene is TRBV7-2, the J gene TRBJ1-6; D possibly corresponds to TRBD1 (6 bases). Between the trimmed V and J ends, which lost 3 bases and 9 bases, there was a span of 12 bases. There are 14 residues in the CDR3. Looked up from germline, CDR1 is SGHTA and CDR2 is FQGNSA. CDR3 sequence (DNA): TGTGCCAGCAGCTTCGATGCAGGGGTTTCACCCCTCCACTTT. As protein: CASSFDAGVSPLHF.

This clonotype was observed at least ten times. The chain carries TRBV5-6 and TRBJ2-3; D remains unclear. The CDR3 contains 12 residues. Trimming cost V 4 bases and J 5 bases, with 8 bases left between them. CDR1 and CDR2 (germline): SGHDT, YYEEEE. For the CDR3, the DNA is TGTGCCAGCAGCCGGTTGGGAGATACGCAGTATTTT. Its translation: CASSRLGDTQYF.

This clonotype was seen ten or more times. V and J are TRBV5-1 and TRBJ1-6, with no clear D. Germline values: CDR1 SGHRS, CDR2 YFSETQ. This CDR3 contains 17 residues. The V end lost 4 bases, the J end lost 0 bases, and 14 bases lay between the germline ends. The CDR3 DNA follows: TGCGCCAGCAGCCGGCAGACCCAGAGCTCCTATAATTCACCCCTCCACTTT. Translation: CASSRQTQSSYNSPLHF. Using reference TRBV5-1 and TRBJ1-6 for the parts outside the CDR3, the full variable domain is KAGVTQTPRYLIKTRGQQVTLSCSPISGHRSVSWYQQTPGQGLQFLFEYFSETQRNKGNFPGRFSGRQFSNSRSEMNVSTLELGDSALYLCASSRQTQSSYNSPLHFGNGTRLTVT.

This clonotype showed up many times. The genes are TRBV5-6 and TRBJ2-7, with TRBD2 identical over 10 bases. Trimming removed 4 bases from V and 3 bases from J; junction bases left unmatched: 4. In germline, CDR1 is SGHDT, CDR2 YYEEEE. The length of the CDR3 is 14 residues. In nucleotides, the CDR3 is TGTGCCAGCAGCACGGGACTAGCGAACTACGAGCAGTACTTC. Its protein is CASSTGLANYEQYF. The full variable domain, rest sourced from reference TRBV5-6 and TRBJ2-7, is DAGVTQSPTHLIKTRGQQVTLRCSPKSGHDTVSWYQQALGQGPQFIFQYYEEEERQRGNFPDRFSGHQFPNYSSELNVNALLLGDSALYLCASSTGLANYEQYFGPGTRLTVT.

Many counts were recorded for this clonotype. The rearrangement links TRBV29-1 to TRBJ2-1; maybe TRBD2 (6 bases). Between the trimmed V and J ends, which lost 5 bases and 3 bases, there was a span of 14 bases. The germline gives CDR1 SQVTM, CDR2 ANQGSEA. The CDR3 consists of 14 residues. The DNA of the CDR3 is TGCAGCGTTATCGAGGCGGACTACTACAATGAGCAGTTCTTC. This gives the protein CSVIEADYYNEQFF.

This clonotype was counted ten times or more. J is TRBJ1-1 and V is TRBV7-9; a possible D gene is TRBD1 (6 bases). Germline V lookup: CDR1 SEHNR, CDR2 FQNEAQ (reference sequence). This CDR3 has 11 amino acids. Trimming shortened V by 3 bases and J by 8 bases, and 7 bases separated the two germline ends. CDR3 protein: CASSLGTEAFF. CDR3 nucleotides: TGTGCCAGCAGCTTGGGGACAGAAGCTTTCTTT.

The chain has TRBV6-1 and TRBJ1-5, with D perhaps TRBD1 (6 bases). The CDR3 has 16 amino acids. The ends were cut back, 7 bases at V and 6 bases at J, with 22 bases in the middle. From germline, CDR1 is MNHNS and CDR2 SASEGT. CDR3 protein: CASTPSERGASQPQHF. DNA for the CDR3: TGTGCCAGCACCCCCTCGGAGCGGGGGGCTAGTCAGCCCCAGCATTTT.

This clonotype was detected many times. V gene TRBV12-3 or TRBV12-4 combines with J gene TRBJ2-3; D gene uncertain. This CDR3 is built from 13 residues. V was clipped by 9 bases and J by 1 base, with 11 bases between them. CDR3 amino acids: CASQVRGTDTQYF. The CDR3 nucleotides read TGTGCCAGTCAGGTTCGGGGCACAGATACGCAGTATTTT.

The V call is TRBV6-5, the J call TRBJ2-7, with 10 bases identical to TRBD1. J gave up 5 bases and V 2 bases, and 6 bases lay outside the gene matches. This CDR3 comprises 15 residues. Germline V gives CDR1 MNHEY, CDR2 SVGAGI. The CDR3 nucleotides are TGTGCCAGCAGTTACGGAGGGACAGGGGTTAACGAGCAGTACTTC. Translated: CASSYGGTGVNEQYF.

About this clonotype: A much larger clone differs from this one at a single base, so this may be a read error. The gene calls are TRBV7-2 and TRBJ2-5; perhaps TRBD2 as D (6 bases). Germline CDR1 and CDR2: SGHTA and FQGNSA. This CDR3 is built from 16 residues. The CDR3 sequence: CVSSRRRTQEGETQYF. CDR3 coding DNA: TGTGTCAGCAGCCGAAGAAGGACTCAGGAGGGAGAGACCCAGTACTTC. The variable domain in full, with the rest retrieved from reference TRBV7-2 and TRBJ2-5, is GAGVSQSPSNKVTEKGKDVELRCDPISGHTALYWYRQSLGQGLEFLIYFQGNSAPDKSGLPSDRFSAERTGGSVSTLTIQRTQQEDSAVYLCVSSRRRTQEGETQYFGPGTRLLVL.

This clonotype qualifies as medium-sized. The genes are TRBV29-1 and TRBJ2-1; 8 bases align to TRBD1. The CDR3 has 13 amino acids. Looked up from germline, CDR1 is SQVTM and CDR2 is ANQGSEA. The trim removed 7 bases at V and 6 bases at J, leaving 8 bases unmatched. The CDR3 sequence: CSADGQGGNEQFF. CDR3 sequence (DNA): TGCAGCGCCGACGGACAGGGCGGCAATGAGCAGTTCTTC.

This clonotype was seen ten or more times. This chain uses TRBV7-8 with TRBJ1-1; D perhaps matches TRBD1 (6 bases). The CDR3 has 13 residues. Germline V gene lookup returns CDR1 SGHVS and CDR2 FQNEAQ. V lost 2 bases and J lost 7, with 11 bases in between. DNA of the CDR3: TGTGCCAGCAGCTTACAGGGGACGGGTGAAGCTTTCTTT. Translation: CASSLQGTGEAFF.